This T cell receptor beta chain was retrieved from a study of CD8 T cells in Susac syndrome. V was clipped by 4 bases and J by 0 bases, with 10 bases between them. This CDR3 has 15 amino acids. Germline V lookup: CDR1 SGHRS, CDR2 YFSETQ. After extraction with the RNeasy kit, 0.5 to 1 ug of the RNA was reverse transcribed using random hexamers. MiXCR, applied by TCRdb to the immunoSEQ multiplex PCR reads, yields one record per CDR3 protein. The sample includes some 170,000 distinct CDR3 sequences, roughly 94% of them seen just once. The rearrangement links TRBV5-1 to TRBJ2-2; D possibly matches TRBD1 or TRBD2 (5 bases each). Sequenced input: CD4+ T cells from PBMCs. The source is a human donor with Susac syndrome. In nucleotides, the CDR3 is TGCGCCAGCAGCCGGGACGGGGCGAACACCGGGGAGCTGTTTTTT. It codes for CASSRDGANTGELFF.